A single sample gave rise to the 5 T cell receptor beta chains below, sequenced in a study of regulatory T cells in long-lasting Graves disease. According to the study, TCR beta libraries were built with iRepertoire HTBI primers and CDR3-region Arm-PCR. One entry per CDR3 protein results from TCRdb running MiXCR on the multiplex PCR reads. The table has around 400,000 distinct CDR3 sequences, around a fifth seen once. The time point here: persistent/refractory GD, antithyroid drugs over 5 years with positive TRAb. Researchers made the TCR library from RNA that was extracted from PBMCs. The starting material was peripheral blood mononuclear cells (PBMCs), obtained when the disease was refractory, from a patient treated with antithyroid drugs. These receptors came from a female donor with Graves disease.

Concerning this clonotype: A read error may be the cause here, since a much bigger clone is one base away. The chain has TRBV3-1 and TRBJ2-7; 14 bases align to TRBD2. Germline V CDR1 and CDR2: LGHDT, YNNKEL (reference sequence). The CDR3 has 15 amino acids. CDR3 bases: TGTGCCAGCAGCGCGACAGGACTAGCGGGAGGTGAGCGGTACTTC. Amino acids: CASSATGLAGGERYF.

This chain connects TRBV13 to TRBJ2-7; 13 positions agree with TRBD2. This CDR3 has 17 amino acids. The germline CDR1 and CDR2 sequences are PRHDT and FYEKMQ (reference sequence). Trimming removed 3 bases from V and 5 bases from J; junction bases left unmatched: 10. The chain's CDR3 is CASSFSLAGGRLDEQYF. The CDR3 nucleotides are TGTGCCAGCAGCTTCTCACTAGCGGGAGGGAGGTTGGACGAGCAGTACTTC.

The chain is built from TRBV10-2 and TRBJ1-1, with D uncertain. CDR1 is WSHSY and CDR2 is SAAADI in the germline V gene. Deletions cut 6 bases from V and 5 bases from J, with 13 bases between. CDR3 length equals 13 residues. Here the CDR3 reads CASRVHRGTEAFF. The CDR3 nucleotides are TGCGCCAGCAGGGTACACCGGGGTACTGAAGCTTTCTTT.

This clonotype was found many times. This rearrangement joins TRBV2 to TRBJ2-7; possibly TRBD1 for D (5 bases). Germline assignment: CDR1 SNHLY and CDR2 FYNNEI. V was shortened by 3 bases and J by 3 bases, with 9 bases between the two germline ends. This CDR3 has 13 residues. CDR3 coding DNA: TGTGCCAGCAGTGAGGGGCAGGACTACGAGCAGTACTTC. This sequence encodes CASSEGQDYEQYF.

The CDR3 sequence is CASSYSQRDAVRIIDTQYF. In DNA form, the CDR3 reads TGTGCCAGCAGTTACTCGCAGCGGGATGCGGTTAGAATAATAGATACGCAGTATTTT. The rearrangement joins TRBV6-2 or TRBV6-3 to TRBJ2-3; 7 bases line up with TRBD2. The V segment lost 0 bases and the J segment 5 bases; nucleotides outside the gene matches: 17. The CDR3 runs 19 residues. CDR1 is MNHEY and CDR2 is SVGEGT in the germline V gene.